The 25 T cell receptor beta chains given below trace back to one sample, sequenced in a study of T cell responses to AZD1222 COVID-19 vaccine. Using immunoSEQ multiplex PCR, the repertoire was profiled, and TCRdb retains in-frame clones only, with some absent. This table has roughly 150,000 clones, about 90% appearing once. Sequenced material: peripheral blood, taken on day 0 of AZD1222 vaccination. All receptors come from an adult in good health.

The gene calls are TRBV6-5 and TRBJ2-1; TRBD1 might be the D (6 bases). Germline values: CDR1 MNHEY, CDR2 SVGAGI. The CDR3 length is 14 residues. V was pared by 6 bases and J by 9 bases, with 18 bases between. The CDR3 coding sequence is TGTGCCAGCAGACCCGGACAGAGATATGGTGAGCAGTTCTTC. This encodes CASRPGQRYGEQFF.

The chain has TRBV5-1 and TRBJ1-6; D may be TRBD1 (6 bases). The CDR3 has 14 residues. Germline V lookup: CDR1 SGHRS, CDR2 YFSETQ. V dropped 4 bases and J dropped 7 bases, with 12 bases sitting between them. The CDR3 bases are TGCGCCAGCAGCACCGGACAGACCAATTCACCCCTCCACTTT. It is translated as CASSTGQTNSPLHF.

This chain links TRBV28 with TRBJ2-1; D possibly matches TRBD1 or TRBD2 (6 bases each). V lost 5 bases, J lost 10 bases, and 9 bases lay in between. This CDR3 contains 11 residues. Germline V CDR1 and CDR2: MDHEN, SYDVKM. Here the CDR3 DNA reads TGTGCCAGCAGTCGCGGGACAGAGCAGTTCTTC. Translating gives CASSRGTEQFF.

The rearrangement links TRBV20-1 to TRBJ2-1; the D is unclear. The germline V gene encodes CDR1 DFQATT and CDR2 SNEGSKA (reference sequence). The CDR3 has 11 residues. Trimming left V 5 bases short and J 5 bases short, with 7 bases between. CDR3 DNA: TGCAGTGCTGCTAGGGACAATGAGCAGTTCTTC. Translation gives CSAARDNEQFF.

This clone occurred once. The chain couples TRBV10-3 to TRBJ1-1; D is undetermined. This CDR3 contains 12 residues. Trimming cost V 5 bases and J 3 bases, with 7 bases left between them. The germline gives CDR1 ENHRY, CDR2 SYGVKD. The CDR3 is CAISKEDTEAFF. CDR3 coding DNA: TGTGCCATCAGTAAAGAGGACACTGAAGCTTTCTTT.

The gene calls are TRBV7-9 and TRBJ1-1; a weak D match, TRBD1 (5 bases). Looked up from germline, CDR1 is SEHNR and CDR2 is FQNEAQ (reference sequence). The CDR3 loop spans 14 amino acids. V was clipped by 3 bases and J by 1 base, with 9 bases between them. The CDR3 spells CASSFSQGNTEAFF. In DNA, the CDR3 is TGTGCCAGCAGCTTTAGTCAGGGGAACACTGAAGCTTTCTTT.

This chain links TRBV7-9 with TRBJ2-7; D possibly corresponds to TRBD2 (6 bases). This CDR3 contains 14 residues. The germline CDR1 and CDR2 sequences are SEHNR and FQNEAQ (reference sequence). V lost 0 bases and J lost 7, with 13 bases in between. In nucleotides, the CDR3 is TGTGCCAGCAGCTTAGCCGTAGTAGGAGGGGAGCAGTACTTC. Its protein is CASSLAVVGGEQYF. The full variable domain, its missing parts supplied by reference TRBV7-9 and TRBJ2-7, is DTGVSQNPRHKITKRGQNVTFRCDPISEHNRLYWYRQTLGQGPEFLTYFQNEAQLEKSRLLSDRFSAERPKGSFSTLEIQRTEQGDSAMYLCASSLAVVGGEQYFGPGTRLTVT.

V usage is TRBV5-6 and J usage is TRBJ2-1; TRBD2 agrees at 12 bases. Unmatched junction bases numbered 2, after V lost 1 base and J lost 0 bases. CDR3 length: 17 residues. In germline, CDR1 is SGHDT, CDR2 YYEEEE. CDR3 DNA: TGTGCCAGCAGCTTGCGGACTAGCGGGACCTCCTACAATGAGCAGTTCTTC. Protein sequence: CASSLRTSGTSYNEQFF.

V is TRBV30 and J is TRBJ2-2; 10 bases line up with TRBD2. The V gene end was trimmed by 8 bases and the J gene end by 6 bases; junction bases not matched to a gene: 12. In germline, CDR1 is GTSNPN, CDR2 SVGIG (reference sequence). The CDR3 runs to 15 residues. In DNA, the CDR3 is TGTGCCGGACTTCGAGCGGGAGGGCCCCCCGGGGAGCTGTTTTTT. It encodes CAGLRAGGPPGELFF. Together with reference TRBV30 and TRBJ2-2, the CDR3 gives the full variable domain: SQTIHQWPATLVQPVGSPLSLECTVEGTSNPNLYWYRQAAGRGLQLLFYSVGIGQISSEVPQNLSASRPQDRQFILSSKKLLLSDSGFYLCAGLRAGGPPGELFFGEGSRLTVL.

The J gene is TRBJ1-1, the V gene TRBV7-2, with D uncertain. CDR3 length: 13 residues. Per germline, CDR1 SGHTA and CDR2 FQGNSA. The V end was cut by 6 bases, the J end by 0 bases, with 8 bases between. CDR3 coding DNA: TGTGCCAGCAGATACAATATGAACACTGAAGCTTTCTTT. This codes for CASRYNMNTEAFF.

The chain joins TRBV5-1 to TRBJ1-1, with 9 nucleotides matching TRBD1. In germline, CDR1 is SGHRS, CDR2 YFSETQ. The CDR3 length is 14 residues. Trimming cost V 2 bases and J 4 bases; bases outside gene matches: 3. CDR3: CASSLATGGTEAFF. The CDR3 DNA follows: TGCGCCAGCAGCTTAGCGACAGGGGGCACTGAAGCTTTCTTT.

V is TRBV13 and J is TRBJ2-3, with TRBD2 matching 13 bases. CDR3 length: 15 amino acids. Germline V CDR1 and CDR2: PRHDT, FYEKMQ (reference sequence). The V and J ends lost 8 bases and 2 bases, in that order; junction bases with no gene match: 4. CDR3 loop: CASHGTSGTTDTQYF. CDR3 coding DNA: TGTGCCAGCCATGGGACTAGCGGGACCACAGATACGCAGTATTTT.

The chain uses TRBV29-1 and TRBJ2-2; 10 bases are shared with TRBD1. Germline V gene data show CDR1 as SQVTM and CDR2 as ANQGSEA. Germline trimming cut 6 bases from V and 4 bases from J; bases unmatched to any gene: 5. This CDR3 contains 14 residues. The DNA for the CDR3 is TGCAGCGTGAGACAGGGGGCGCTCACCGGGGAGCTGTTTTTT. This sequence encodes CSVRQGALTGELFF.

Here the CDR3 DNA reads TGCGCCAGCAGCTTGGCCCACCCGTCGGCTGAAGCTTTCTTT. This codes for CASSLAHPSAEAFF. The chain carries TRBV5-1 and TRBJ1-1, with D uncertain. This CDR3 has 14 amino acids. V was shortened by 0 bases and J by 6 bases, with 12 bases between the two germline ends. The germline V gene encodes CDR1 SGHRS and CDR2 YFSETQ. The full variable domain, completed using reference TRBV5-1 and TRBJ1-1, is KAGVTQTPRYLIKTRGQQVTLSCSPISGHRSVSWYQQTPGQGLQFLFEYFSETQRNKGNFPGRFSGRQFSNSRSEMNVSTLELGDSALYLCASSLAHPSAEAFFGQGTRLTVV.

This rearrangement joins TRBV28 to TRBJ2-7; the D gene could be TRBD1 or TRBD2 (7 bases each). The CDR3 totals 14 residues. Germline CDR1 is MDHEN and CDR2 is SYDVKM. Trimming cost V 6 bases and J 2 bases, with 14 bases left between them. The DNA of the CDR3 is TGTGCCAGCAGGTCCCAGGGGGGGACCTACGAGCAGTACTTC. It specifies CASRSQGGTYEQYF.

The rearrangement links TRBV7-2 to TRBJ2-7; 13 bases match TRBD2. Germline loops: CDR1 SGHTA, CDR2 FQGNSA. With V trimmed by 1 base and J by 3 bases, 12 bases remained unmatched. This CDR3 comprises 19 residues. The CDR3 nucleotides read TGTGCCAGCAGCTTAGAGTGGACTAGCGGGGGTTATTGGCGCTACGAGCAGTACTTC. Translating gives CASSLEWTSGGYWRYEQYF.

The chain recombines TRBV12-3 or TRBV12-4 with TRBJ2-5; unclear D gene. V was trimmed by 7 bases and J by 5 bases, leaving 11 bases between them. The CDR3 is made up of 12 amino acids. The CDR3 sequence is CASTELGETQYF. CDR3 nucleotide sequence: TGTGCCAGCACCGAACTCGGCGAGACCCAGTACTTC.

This clone turned up a few times. This chain uses TRBV3-1 (or the pseudogene TRBV3-2) with TRBJ1-6; possible D gene TRBD1, 5 bases. The CDR3 sequence is 21 residues long. V shed 0 bases and J shed 0 bases, with 21 bases lying between them. Germline lookup yields CDR1 LGHDT and CDR2 YNNKEL (reference sequence). The CDR3 region has the DNA TGTGCCAGCAGCCAAGAGAGCTTTCAGGGAGACTTGAGCTCCTATAATTCACCCCTCCACTTT. This translates into CASSQESFQGDLSSYNSPLHF.

The CDR3 nucleotides read TGTGCCAGCAGCCGGGGGGCCGGGGTTGAGTTCTTC. This translates into CASSRGAGVEFF. The genes are TRBV11-2 and TRBJ2-1; tentatively, D is TRBD2 (7 bases). Trimming shortened V by 5 bases and J by 14 bases, and 16 bases separated the two germline ends. Germline CDR1 reads SGHAT; CDR2 reads FQNNGV. The CDR3 sequence is 12 residues long. Variable domain in full (rest from reference TRBV11-2 and TRBJ2-1): EAGVAQSPRYKIIEKRQSVAFWCNPISGHATLYWYQQILGQGPKLLIQFQNNGVVDDSQLPKDRFSAERLKGVDSTLKIQPAKLEDSAVYLCASSRGAGVEFFGPGTRLTVL.

The rearrangement links TRBV25-1 to TRBJ1-1, with TRBD1 matching 8 bases. The V segment lost 8 bases and the J segment 3 bases; nucleotides outside the gene matches: 5. CDR3 length equals 13 residues. Germline CDR1 MGHDK, CDR2 SYGVNS. The CDR3: CASVGQVYTEAFF. CDR3 DNA: TGTGCCAGCGTGGGACAGGTCTACACTGAAGCTTTCTTT.

In its sample, this clone was seen a few times. The chain recombines TRBV27 with TRBJ1-5; tentatively, D is TRBD1 (6 bases). Germline V CDR1 and CDR2: MNHEY, SMNVEV (reference sequence). V was pared by 4 bases and J by 8 bases, with 15 bases between. The CDR3 is made up of 14 amino acids. The CDR3 protein is CASSSEGGLEPQHF. CDR3 nucleotides: TGTGCCAGCAGTTCCGAGGGGGGGTTGGAGCCCCAGCATTTT.

The rearrangement joins TRBV6-5 to TRBJ2-3; 11 nucleotides agree with TRBD1. The germline V gene has CDR1 MNHEY and CDR2 SVGAGI. V trimming: 2 bases; J trimming: 4 bases; junction bases outside the gene matches: 5. This CDR3 has 16 amino acids. In DNA, the CDR3 is TGTGCCAGCAGTTACGCCGGGACAGGGGGTGCAGATACGCAGTATTTT. It specifies CASSYAGTGGADTQYF.

The chain joins TRBV11-2 to TRBJ2-7; D perhaps matches TRBD1 (6 bases). Germline V gene lookup returns CDR1 SGHAT and CDR2 FQNNGV. V was cut by 1 base and J by 2 bases, with 15 bases left in between. This CDR3 region has 16 residues. CDR3 nucleotides: TGTGCCAGCAGCTTAGCCCCGGGACAACTAACCTACGAGCAGTACTTC. It is translated as CASSLAPGQLTYEQYF.

The CDR3 DNA reads as TGTGCCAGCAGTCCCATAGGTAGCGGGACGTATGAGCAGTTCTTC. This codes for CASSPIGSGTYEQFF. The chain uses TRBV6-6 and TRBJ2-1, with 8 positions matching TRBD2. The junction had 11 bases not matched to a gene; V was cut back by 5 bases and J by 8 bases. The CDR3 length is 15 residues. Germline V CDR1 and CDR2: MNHNY, SVGAGI (reference sequence).

The CDR3 DNA is TGTGCCAGTAGTCTCGGCGGGGGGGGTTCCTACAATGAGCAGTTCTTC. Residues: CASSLGGGGSYNEQFF. The chain uses TRBV19 and TRBJ2-1; 9 bases fit TRBD2. CDR3 length: 16 amino acids. Germline lookup yields CDR1 LNHDA and CDR2 SQIVND (reference sequence). The V gene end was trimmed by 5 bases and the J gene end by 1 base; junction bases not matched to a gene: 6.